Sequencing of this TCR beta chain was carried out in a study of cytomegalovirus exposure and HLA in healthy donors. Study-level background: Samples from HLA-typed donors yielded around 85 million unique TCRs in an early data release. Within the Caucasian-associated ancestry cluster were 81% of the 398 genotyped donors. Study conclusions and caveats: In an earlier analysis, productive rearrangement rates for most beta V segments clustered near 87% or 30%. When the data were analyzed later, several of the most significant clusters appeared to be linked to common viral pathogens.

This CDR3 has 13 residues. Germline CDR1 is SQVTM and CDR2 is ANQGSEA. V was clipped by 7 bases and J by 2 bases; unmatched bases: 6. PCR employed 60 Vbeta and 13 Jbeta primers. Profiling relied on immunoSEQ multiplex PCR, and the TCRdb table lists in-frame clones only, not all of them. The sample yields 45,000 to 65,000 clones, 73% seen once. Remarks on this clone: Its antigen is as yet unknown.

The V call is TRBV29-1, the J call TRBJ2-5; 8 nucleotides line up with TRBD2. Source material: PBMCs. This TCR came from a man between 18 and 29 years old in good health and CMV-seronegative. DNA of the CDR3: TGCAGCGCGATACGGGGGGGTCAAGAGACCCAGTACTTC. Its protein is CSAIRGGQETQYF.